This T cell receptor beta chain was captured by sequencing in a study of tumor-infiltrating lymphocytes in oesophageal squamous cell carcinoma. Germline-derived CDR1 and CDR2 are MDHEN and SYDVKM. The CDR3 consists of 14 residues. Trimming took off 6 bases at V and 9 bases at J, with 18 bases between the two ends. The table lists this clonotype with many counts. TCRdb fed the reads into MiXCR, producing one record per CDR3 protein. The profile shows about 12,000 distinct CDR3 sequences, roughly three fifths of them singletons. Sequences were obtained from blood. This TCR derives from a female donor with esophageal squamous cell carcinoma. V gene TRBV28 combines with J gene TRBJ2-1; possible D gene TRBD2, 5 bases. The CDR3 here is CASRRTVVGGEQFF. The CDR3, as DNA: TGTGCCAGCAGGAGGACTGTTGTGGGCGGTGAGCAGTTCTTC.